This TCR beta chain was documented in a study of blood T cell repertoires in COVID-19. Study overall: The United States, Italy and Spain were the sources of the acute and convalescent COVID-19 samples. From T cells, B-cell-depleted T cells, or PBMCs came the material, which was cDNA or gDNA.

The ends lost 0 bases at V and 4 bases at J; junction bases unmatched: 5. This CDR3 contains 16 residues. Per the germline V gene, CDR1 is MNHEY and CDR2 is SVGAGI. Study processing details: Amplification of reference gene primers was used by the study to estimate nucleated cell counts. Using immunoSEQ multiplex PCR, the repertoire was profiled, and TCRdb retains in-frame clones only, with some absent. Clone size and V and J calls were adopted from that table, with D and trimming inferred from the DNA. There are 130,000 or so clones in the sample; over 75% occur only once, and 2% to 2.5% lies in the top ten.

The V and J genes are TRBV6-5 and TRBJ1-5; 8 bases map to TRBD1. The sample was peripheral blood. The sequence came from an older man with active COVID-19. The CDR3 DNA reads TGTGCCAGCAGTTACTCGACAGGGGCGGGGAATCAGCCCCAGCATTTT. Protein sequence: CASSYSTGAGNQPQHF.